Below are 23 T cell receptor beta chains sequenced from a single sample in a study of T cells in Graves' hyperthyroidism and ophthalmopathy. TCR beta CDR3 regions were amplified from RNA transcripts. First-round RT-PCR with HTBI primers amplified the TCR CDR3 region. TCRdb passed the multiplex PCR reads through MiXCR, listing each CDR3 protein once. The sample lists roughly 290,000 distinct CDR3 sequences; roughly 13% were seen once. The sequencing input was blood. All receptors come from a woman in her thirties or forties with Graves' hyperthyroidism.

This clonotype was seen repeatedly, ten times or more. The rearrangement links TRBV6-1 to TRBJ2-5; no clear D gene. Germline V gives CDR1 MNHNS, CDR2 SASEGT. The CDR3 length is 14 residues. The germline V and J ends were trimmed by 7 bases and 1 base, with 13 bases remaining between them. The CDR3 DNA sequence: TGTGCCAGCACTCTTGGGCTTTTCCAAGAGACCCAGTACTTC. This translates into CASTLGLFQETQYF.

This clonotype was found many times. The chain links TRBV2 to TRBJ1-6, with unresolved D. The CDR3 spans 15 residues. The germline V and J ends were trimmed by 5 bases and 5 bases, with 13 bases remaining between them. CDR1 is SNHLY, CDR2 FYNNEI, per germline. CDR3 sequence reads: CASSLNPNNNSPLHF. Written as DNA, the CDR3 is TGTGCCAGCAGTCTGAATCCTAATAATAATTCACCCCTCCACTTT.

This clonotype has only a few counts. The chain links TRBV18 to TRBJ2-6; D gene ambiguous. Per the germline V gene, CDR1 is KGHSH and CDR2 is LQKENI. CDR3 length equals 15 residues. Trimming removed 4 bases at V and 3 bases at J, with 10 bases between. The chain's CDR3 is CASSQRTGGANVLTF. CDR3 DNA: TGTGCCAGCTCACAACGGACGGGTGGGGCCAACGTCCTGACTTTC.

This chain joins TRBV19 and TRBJ2-2; tentatively, D is TRBD2 (5 bases). Trimming removed 0 bases from V and 0 bases from J, with 11 bases in between. The CDR3 extends over 17 amino acids. Germline CDR1 and CDR2: LNHDA and SQIVND (reference sequence). In DNA form, the CDR3 reads TGTGCCAGTAGTATAGATCGGGCAGCGGCGAACACCGGGGAGCTGTTTTTT. Protein product: CASSIDRAAANTGELFF.

This clonotype was counted many times. V is TRBV20-1 and J is TRBJ2-1; the D call may be TRBD1 or TRBD2 (5 bases each). Germline loops: CDR1 DFQATT, CDR2 SNEGSKA (reference sequence). V was pared by 5 bases and J by 6 bases, with 11 bases between. The CDR3 has 12 amino acids. DNA of the CDR3: TGCAGTGCTGGGGGAGTAGGCAATGAGCAGTTCTTC. Protein sequence: CSAGGVGNEQFF.

This clonotype has at least ten counts. V is TRBV20-1 and J is TRBJ2-7, with D hard to call. Trimming removed 3 bases at V and 5 bases at J, with 8 bases between. This CDR3 comprises 11 residues. Per germline, CDR1 DFQATT and CDR2 SNEGSKA (reference sequence). This chain's CDR3 is CSASLLHEQYF. For the CDR3, the DNA is TGCAGTGCTAGTCTCCTACACGAGCAGTACTTC.

J is TRBJ2-7 and V is TRBV7-6; 9 bases match TRBD1. Germline CDR1 SGHVS, CDR2 FNYEAQ. CDR3 length: 14 residues. V lost 6 bases, J lost 5 bases, and 8 bases stayed unmatched. CDR3 protein: CASSHGTGPDEQYF. The CDR3 nucleotides are TGTGCCAGCAGTCACGGGACAGGGCCCGACGAGCAGTACTTC.

Many counts were recorded for this clonotype. The V gene is TRBV2, the J gene TRBJ2-5; a weak D match, TRBD1 (5 bases). V lost 4 bases to trimming and J lost 1 base, with 13 bases between them. Germline loops: CDR1 SNHLY, CDR2 FYNNEI. CDR3 length equals 15 residues. CDR3 nucleotide sequence: TGTGCCAGCAGTGGGGGTTTCGACAGCCAAGAGACCCAGTACTTC. Protein product: CASSGGFDSQETQYF.

In its sample, this clonotype was seen once. A much larger clone lies one base from this, so it may be a read error. This chain uses TRBV24-1 with TRBJ2-2; the match to TRBD2 covers 7 bases. This CDR3 is 13 amino acids long. CDR1 is KGHDR, CDR2 SFDVKD, per germline. The CDR3 bases are TGTGCCGCCAGCAGGACTAGGTCCGGGGAGCTGTTTTTT. It is translated as CAASRTRSGELFF.

At least ten counts were recorded for this clonotype. This rearrangement joins TRBV12-3 or TRBV12-4 to TRBJ2-1, with 9 bases fitting TRBD2. The junction had 13 bases not matched to a gene; V was cut back by 3 bases and J by 10 bases. The CDR3 runs 16 residues. The CDR3 region is CASSFFLAGGPREQFF. Here the CDR3 DNA reads TGTGCCAGCAGTTTTTTCTTGGCGGGAGGGCCACGAGAGCAGTTCTTC.

The table lists this clonotype with many counts. The V and J genes are TRBV19 and TRBJ2-7; D uncertain. The CDR3 loop spans 13 amino acids. In germline, CDR1 is LNHDA, CDR2 SQIVND (reference sequence). Trimming removed 1 base from V and 2 bases from J, with 6 bases in between. The CDR3 region has the DNA TGTGCCAGTAGTATAGGAGAGGCCTACGAGCAGTACTTC. Amino acids: CASSIGEAYEQYF.

This clonotype showed up many times. The chain employs TRBV2 and TRBJ2-5; possibly TRBD1 or TRBD2 for D (6 bases each). The V gene's germline CDR1 is SNHLY and CDR2 FYNNEI. CDR3 length: 14 amino acids. The V end lost 3 bases, the J end lost 5 bases, and 13 bases lay between the germline ends. In DNA form, the CDR3 reads TGTGCCAGCAGTGATCGGGGGCTGGAGGAGACCCAGTACTTC. It specifies CASSDRGLEETQYF.

This clonotype came up many times. The CDR3 DNA reads as TGTGCCAGCAGCACCCAACTAGCGGGAGGCACCGAATCCTACGAGCAGTACTTC. Protein product: CASSTQLAGGTESYEQYF. The rearrangement uses TRBV7-6 and TRBJ2-7, with 12 positions matching TRBD2. Germline CDR1 reads SGHVS; CDR2 reads FNYEAQ. With V trimmed by 5 bases and J by 1 base, 12 bases remained unmatched. This CDR3 comprises 18 residues.

This clonotype was counted at least ten times. The rearrangement uses TRBV29-1 and TRBJ2-7; D unclear. This CDR3 contains 12 residues. V lost 1 base to trimming and J lost 6 bases, with 10 bases between them. CDR1 and CDR2 (germline): SQVTM, ANQGSEA. The CDR3 DNA reads as TGCAGCGTTGAAGGCAGGATTGGCGAGCAGTACTTC. This codes for CSVEGRIGEQYF.

Many counts were recorded for this clonotype. V usage is TRBV2 and J usage is TRBJ2-1, with 7 bases lining up with TRBD1. CDR3 length: 14 residues. Looked up from germline, CDR1 is SNHLY and CDR2 is FYNNEI. V was clipped by 3 bases and J by 7 bases; unmatched bases: 6. The CDR3 DNA reads TGTGCCAGCAGTGAGAGGACAGGTAGGAATGAGCAGTTCTTC. Encoded protein: CASSERTGRNEQFF.

The chain uses TRBV28 and TRBJ1-4; maybe TRBD1 (5 bases). Trimming pared 6 bases from V and 4 bases from J, leaving 12 bases between. The CDR3 length is 14 residues. Germline V lookup: CDR1 MDHEN, CDR2 SYDVKM. The CDR3 reads CASRTASFNEKLFF. CDR3 sequence (DNA): TGTGCCAGCAGGACAGCAAGTTTTAATGAAAAACTGTTTTTT.

This clonotype was recorded many times. CDR3 region: CASSSQGARNQPQHF. CDR3 nucleotide sequence: TGTGCCAGCAGCTCACAGGGGGCGCGCAATCAGCCCCAGCATTTT. This chain joins TRBV7-9 and TRBJ1-5; TRBD1 matches at 9 bases. The CDR3 has 15 amino acids. Germline V gives CDR1 SEHNR, CDR2 FQNEAQ (reference sequence). V was pared by 4 bases and J by 2 bases, with 3 bases of the junction left unmatched.

The V call is TRBV28, the J call TRBJ1-6; TRBD1 is a possible D gene (5 bases). CDR3 size: 14 residues. Trimming cost V 10 bases and J 9 bases, with 19 bases left between them. Looked up from germline, CDR1 is MDHEN and CDR2 is SYDVKM. The CDR3 coding sequence is TGTGCCATCAGACTCCCGGGACGGCTTTCACCCCTCCACTTT. Its protein product is CAIRLPGRLSPLHF.

This clonotype was recorded many times. The chain employs TRBV27 and TRBJ1-6; the D gene is possibly TRBD1 (5 bases). Trimming shortened V by 5 bases and J by 8 bases, and 13 bases separated the two germline ends. CDR3 length equals 14 residues. Germline CDR1 is MNHEY and CDR2 is SMNVEV (reference sequence). CDR3 nucleotide sequence: TGTGCCAGCAGTACGGGACCTATGGATTCACCCCTCCACTTT. As protein: CASSTGPMDSPLHF.

In its sample, this clonotype was seen many times. J is TRBJ1-3 and V is TRBV2, with a possible D match to TRBD1 (5 bases). Germline V gene lookup returns CDR1 SNHLY and CDR2 FYNNEI. This CDR3 is 14 amino acids long. V lost 6 bases and J 7 bases, leaving 16 bases between the germline ends. The CDR3 DNA is TGTGCCAGCAGCCGGGACGTAGTCCGGAACACCATATATTTT. It yields the protein CASSRDVVRNTIYF.

At least ten counts were recorded for this clonotype. The V gene is TRBV28, the J gene TRBJ2-1; 8 bases are shared with TRBD2. V lost 6 bases to trimming and J lost 2 bases; unmatched junction nucleotides: 24. CDR1 is MDHEN and CDR2 is SYDVKM in the germline V gene. There are 21 residues in the CDR3. The CDR3 coding sequence is TGTGCCAGCAGAGGTCAAGGAGCACCGTCACGAGGGACTAGTGCCTACAATGAGCAGTTCTTC. Translated, it gives CASRGQGAPSRGTSAYNEQFF.

The gene calls are TRBV25-1 and TRBJ1-2, with D possibly being TRBD1 (6 bases). The CDR3 has 11 amino acids. Germline CDR1 is MGHDK and CDR2 is SYGVNS. Trimming took off 10 bases at V and 8 bases at J, with 14 bases between the two ends. For the CDR3, the DNA is TGTGCCACCAAAACAGGGTTGGGCTACACCTTC. This encodes CATKTGLGYTF.

This rearrangement joins TRBV7-9 to TRBJ2-1; TRBD2 aligns across 11 bases. Germline assignment: CDR1 SEHNR and CDR2 FQNEAQ (reference sequence). This CDR3 comprises 15 residues. V lost 5 bases to trimming and J lost 15 bases; unmatched junction nucleotides: 15. This CDR3 is CASSHGTSGARKRFF. As DNA, the CDR3 is TGTGCCAGCAGCCATGGGACTAGCGGAGCCCGCAAACGGTTCTTC.